Below are 27 T cell receptor beta chains sequenced from a single sample in a study of shared clonotypes between healthy human individuals. Produced via immunoSEQ multiplex PCR; TCRdb's table is partial and in-frame only. The table includes some 2,000,000 clones, 85% to 95% detected once. The specimen was naive CD4+ T cells sorted from blood. Subset meaning: CD45RA+ positively selected. Receptor source: a man younger than 30 in good health.

The rearrangement joins TRBV5-4 to TRBJ1-1; D might be TRBD1 (5 bases). Germline V gives CDR1 SGHNT, CDR2 YYREEE (reference sequence). This CDR3 has 16 amino acids. Trimming took 0 bases from V and 1 from J, leaving 13 bases between them. The CDR3 bases are TGTGCCAGCAGCTTGGGTGAGGGGCGCCCGAACACTGAAGCTTTCTTT. Encoded protein: CASSLGEGRPNTEAFF. The full variable domain, rest sourced from reference TRBV5-4 and TRBJ1-1, is ETGVTQSPTHLIKTRGQQVTLRCSSQSGHNTVSWYQQALGQGPQFIFQYYREEENGRGNFPPRFSGLQFPNYSSELNVNALELDDSALYLCASSLGEGRPNTEAFFGQGTRLTVV.

The J gene is TRBJ2-3, the V gene TRBV10-3, with 9 bases identical to TRBD2. Germline V gene data show CDR1 as ENHRY and CDR2 as SYGVKD. The CDR3 is 14 amino acids. The ends lost 7 bases at V and 3 bases at J; junction bases unmatched: 5. The CDR3: CAIKYSGRTDTQYF. CDR3 sequence (DNA): TGTGCCATCAAATATAGCGGGAGAACAGATACGCAGTATTTT.

The chain carries TRBV30 and TRBJ1-1; D gene uncertain. Germline lookup yields CDR1 GTSNPN and CDR2 SVGIG (reference sequence). This CDR3 contains 14 residues. The V and J ends lost 4 bases and 0 bases respectively, with 12 bases between them. The CDR3 protein is CAWNLQPMNTEAFF. The CDR3 DNA follows: TGTGCCTGGAACCTACAGCCCATGAACACTGAAGCTTTCTTT.

The chain employs TRBV25-1 and TRBJ2-2; 7 bases agree with TRBD1. The CDR3 has 16 residues. Germline V gene data show CDR1 as MGHDK and CDR2 as SYGVNS. Trimming removed 5 bases from V and 1 base from J; junction bases left unmatched: 7. For the CDR3, the DNA is TGTGCCAGCAGTCCCACAGGGGCTAAGAACACCGGGGAGCTGTTTTTT. It yields the protein CASSPTGAKNTGELFF.

This rearrangement joins TRBV6-1 to TRBJ2-3; D remains ambiguous. The CDR3 length is 14 residues. V lost 1 base to trimming and J lost 3 bases, with 8 bases between them. Germline V CDR1 and CDR2: MNHNS, SASEGT. This CDR3 is CASSEGEPTDTQYF. CDR3 in DNA: TGTGCCAGCAGTGAAGGAGAACCAACAGATACGCAGTATTTT.

The chain couples TRBV30 to TRBJ1-3, with a weak D call TRBD1 (5 bases). V lost 2 bases to trimming and J lost 7 bases, with 12 bases between them. The CDR3 has 13 amino acids. CDR1 and CDR2 (germline): GTSNPN, SVGIG (reference sequence). The CDR3 is CAWSWQGANTIYF. For the CDR3, the DNA is TGTGCCTGGAGTTGGCAGGGCGCGAACACCATATATTTT.

This chain connects TRBV11-1 to TRBJ2-7; D is unclear. The CDR3 sequence is 14 residues long. V was shortened by 2 bases and J by 0 bases, with 8 bases between the two germline ends. From germline, CDR1 is SGHAT and CDR2 FQDESV (reference sequence). CDR3: CASSLYQSSYEQYF. In nucleotides, the CDR3 is TGTGCCAGCAGCTTATACCAGAGCTCCTACGAGCAGTACTTC. Together with reference TRBV11-1 and TRBJ2-7, the CDR3 gives the full variable domain: EAEVAQSPRYKITEKSQAVAFWCDPISGHATLYWYRQILGQGPELLVQFQDESVVDDSQLPKDRFSAERLKGVDSTLKIQPAELGDSAMYLCASSLYQSSYEQYFGPGTRLTVT.

This chain connects TRBV7-2 to TRBJ2-7; 11 nucleotides agree with TRBD2. The CDR3 contains 17 residues. Germline trimming cut 3 bases from V and 1 base from J; bases unmatched to any gene: 8. The V gene's germline CDR1 is SGHTA and CDR2 FQGNSA. The CDR3 protein is CASSLGTSGTSSYEQYF. The CDR3 DNA reads TGTGCCAGCAGCTTGGGGACTAGCGGAACCTCATCCTACGAGCAGTACTTC.

The chain couples TRBV6-6 to TRBJ2-7, with TRBD2 matching 10 bases. The CDR3 runs 14 residues. Germline CDR1 and CDR2: MNHNY and SVGAGI (reference sequence). Trimming removed 5 bases from V and 5 bases from J; junction bases left unmatched: 6. The CDR3 sequence is CASSLLAGVHEQYF. The CDR3 DNA reads as TGTGCCAGCAGTCTGCTAGCGGGAGTTCACGAGCAGTACTTC.

This clone was seen a single time. The chain joins TRBV5-1 to TRBJ1-2; the D gene is possibly TRBD1 (5 bases). This CDR3 is 17 amino acids long. Germline CDR1 is SGHRS and CDR2 is YFSETQ. With 0 bases removed from V and 1 base from J, the gap between germline ends came to 16 bases. Here the CDR3 reads CASSLVGARQLNYGYTF. CDR3 in DNA: TGCGCCAGCAGCTTGGTCGGGGCTCGTCAACTTAACTATGGCTACACCTTC. Full variable domain (outside the CDR3, taken from reference TRBV5-1 and TRBJ1-2): KAGVTQTPRYLIKTRGQQVTLSCSPISGHRSVSWYQQTPGQGLQFLFEYFSETQRNKGNFPGRFSGRQFSNSRSEMNVSTLELGDSALYLCASSLVGARQLNYGYTFGSGTRLTVV.

The chain has TRBV30 and TRBJ1-5; D not resolved. V lost 2 bases, J lost 3 bases, and 8 bases lay in between. This CDR3 has 13 residues. Per the germline V gene, CDR1 is GTSNPN and CDR2 is SVGIG (reference sequence). The CDR3 protein is CAWSLSHNQPQHF. In DNA form, the CDR3 reads TGTGCCTGGAGTTTATCGCACAATCAGCCCCAGCATTTT.

The chain employs TRBV7-2 and TRBJ2-7; D may be TRBD1 (5 bases). Trimming pared 1 base from V and 1 base from J, leaving 8 bases between. The CDR3 sequence is 14 residues long. CDR1 and CDR2 (germline): SGHTA, FQGNSA. As DNA, the CDR3 is TGTGCCAGCAGCTTAGGGACAATTTCCTACGAGCAGTACTTC. This encodes CASSLGTISYEQYF. The full variable domain, in which reference TRBV7-2 and TRBJ2-7 provide the parts outside the CDR3, is GAGVSQSPSNKVTEKGKDVELRCDPISGHTALYWYRQSLGQGLEFLIYFQGNSAPDKSGLPSDRFSAERTGGSVSTLTIQRTQQEDSAVYLCASSLGTISYEQYFGPGTRLTVT.

The chain carries TRBV5-5 and TRBJ1-1; D remains ambiguous. Germline-derived CDR1 and CDR2 are SGHKS and YYEKEE (reference sequence). The length of the CDR3 is 13 residues. V dropped 0 bases and J dropped 11 bases, with 14 bases sitting between them. The CDR3 bases are TGTGCCAGCAGCTTGGGTGAATCAACTGGGGCTTTCTTT. Translating gives CASSLGESTGAFF.

CDR3 nucleotide sequence: TGTGCCATCAGTTCCCAGGACAGGGGATTTGGTGAGCAGTACTTC. This gives the protein CAISSQDRGFGEQYF. The chain employs TRBV10-3 and TRBJ2-7; 9 nucleotides align to TRBD1. The CDR3 loop spans 15 amino acids. Trimming cost V 5 bases and J 7 bases; bases outside gene matches: 12. Germline values: CDR1 ENHRY, CDR2 SYGVKD.

The J gene is TRBJ1-5, the V gene TRBV2; D is unresolved. The V and J ends lost 1 base and 6 bases respectively, with 4 bases between them. CDR3 length: 12 amino acids. Germline V lookup: CDR1 SNHLY, CDR2 FYNNEI. The CDR3 protein is CASSEVPQPQHF. DNA for the CDR3: TGTGCCAGCAGTGAAGTCCCTCAGCCCCAGCATTTT.

The rearrangement joins TRBV7-9 to TRBJ1-2, with a weak D call TRBD1 (6 bases). Germline CDR1 reads SEHNR; CDR2 reads FQNEAQ (reference sequence). V gave up 4 bases and J gave up 5 bases, with 17 bases separating them. The CDR3 spans 15 residues. This CDR3 is CASSSGAGNIYGYTF. Written as DNA, the CDR3 is TGTGCCAGCAGCTCAGGGGCCGGGAACATATATGGCTACACCTTC.

This chain uses TRBV29-1 with TRBJ2-3; D is unresolved. Germline V gene lookup returns CDR1 SQVTM and CDR2 ANQGSEA. V was trimmed by 1 base and J by 2 bases, leaving 7 bases between them. This CDR3 has 13 residues. The CDR3: CSVEGTHTDTQYF. The CDR3 region has the DNA TGCAGCGTTGAAGGGACCCACACAGATACGCAGTATTTT.

This clone came up once. The V gene is TRBV7-2, the J gene TRBJ2-2; D is unresolved. The germline V and J ends were trimmed by 5 bases and 0 bases, with 4 bases remaining between them. Germline loops: CDR1 SGHTA, CDR2 FQGNSA. The CDR3 is made up of 13 amino acids. CDR3 protein: CASSRANTGELFF. CDR3 DNA sequence: TGTGCCAGCAGCCGAGCGAACACCGGGGAGCTGTTTTTT.

The chain is built from TRBV9 and TRBJ2-1; D ambiguous. The CDR3 consists of 13 residues. Germline CDR1 reads SGDLS; CDR2 reads YYNGEE. V lost 0 bases, J lost 13 bases, and 14 bases lay in between. The CDR3 loop reads CASSVDSRERQFF. CDR3 bases: TGTGCCAGCAGCGTAGACTCGCGAGAGAGACAGTTCTTC.

With respect to this clone: A clone one base away is much larger, so this may be a read error. The same CDR3 arises from other DNA sequences in this sample as well. DNA of the CDR3: TGTGCCAGCTCACAACAGGGGAACACTGAAGCTTTCTTT. Its protein is CASSQQGNTEAFF. The chain links TRBV18 to TRBJ1-1, with a possible D match to TRBD1 (6 bases). The CDR3 covers 13 residues. Looked up from germline, CDR1 is KGHSH and CDR2 is LQKENI. Trimming removed 4 bases from V and 1 base from J, with 7 bases in between.

This CDR3 reads CAISIGETGELFF. The CDR3 DNA reads as TGTGCCATCAGCATTGGGGAAACCGGGGAGCTGTTTTTT. The V call is TRBV10-3, the J call TRBJ2-2; D unclear. Germline assignment: CDR1 ENHRY and CDR2 SYGVKD. V lost 6 bases and J 5 bases, leaving 10 bases between the germline ends. CDR3 length: 13 amino acids.

CDR3 nucleotide sequence: TGTGCCAGCAGATCCTTTACAGAGTCGAGCTACGAGCAGTACTTC. This sequence encodes CASRSFTESSYEQYF. The chain has TRBV27 and TRBJ2-7; D not certain. Looked up from germline, CDR1 is MNHEY and CDR2 is SMNVEV (reference sequence). Trimming stripped 6 bases from V and 3 bases from J, with 18 bases between. There are 15 residues in the CDR3.

This sequence joins TRBV18 and TRBJ2-7; D not resolved. V gave up 0 bases and J gave up 2 bases, with 14 bases separating them. The CDR3 sequence is 16 residues long. Looked up from germline, CDR1 is KGHSH and CDR2 is LQKENI. In DNA, the CDR3 is TGTGCCAGCTCACCACCGTTATATGAGGTCGCCTACGAGCAGTACTTC. Amino acid sequence: CASSPPLYEVAYEQYF.

V usage is TRBV4-1 and J usage is TRBJ1-1, with D possibly TRBD1 on 6 matching bases. The germline CDR1 and CDR2 sequences are MGHRA and YSYEKL. V dropped 0 bases and J dropped 0 bases, with 11 bases sitting between them. The CDR3 length is 16 residues. This chain's CDR3 is CASSQDQGRLNTEAFF. DNA for the CDR3: TGCGCCAGCAGCCAAGATCAGGGGCGATTGAACACTGAAGCTTTCTTT.

J is TRBJ1-2 and V is TRBV5-6, with TRBD1 matching 7 bases. CDR3 length: 15 residues. The V gene's germline CDR1 is SGHDT and CDR2 YYEEEE. Unmatched junction bases numbered 14, after V lost 4 bases and J lost 8 bases. The CDR3 sequence: CASSRDRLKLWGYTF. CDR3 DNA: TGTGCCAGCAGCCGGGACAGACTCAAACTATGGGGCTACACCTTC.

There are a few counts of this clone. The chain joins TRBV10-3 to TRBJ2-1; 12 nucleotides align to TRBD2. The CDR3 has 14 amino acids. V trimming: 10 bases; J trimming: 8 bases; junction bases outside the gene matches: 9. CDR1 ENHRY and CDR2 SYGVKD come from the germline V gene. CDR3 region: CATRLAGVRDEQFF. The CDR3 coding sequence is TGTGCCACCCGACTAGCGGGAGTAAGGGATGAGCAGTTCTTC.

The V call is TRBV7-9, the J call TRBJ1-3; 7 bases map to TRBD1. Looked up from germline, CDR1 is SEHNR and CDR2 is FQNEAQ (reference sequence). The CDR3 is 15 residues long. V gave up 6 bases and J gave up 5 bases; unmatched junction bases: 10. DNA of the CDR3: TGTGCCAGCAGTCCAGGGGGGTTCATTAGAAACACCATATATTTT. Amino acids: CASSPGGFIRNTIYF.